The sequence of this T cell receptor beta chain was determined in a study of identical twins. Germline CDR1 DFQATT, CDR2 SNEGSKA (reference sequence). The CDR3 extends over 16 amino acids. Losses at the gene ends were 1 base for V and 4 bases for J; bases not matched to a gene: 7. The study's findings and limits: In zero-insertion analyses, partial confounding could arise from invariant MAIT and iNKT cells. The study found excess low generation probability among twin-shared out-of-frame alpha sequences.

TCRdb passed the 5' RACE reads through MiXCR, listing each CDR3 protein once. The sample holds 400,000 to 500,000 distinct CDR3 sequences; roughly 20% are singletons and the top ten take 10% to 15%. Turning to this clonotype: Its cognate antigen is unknown.

Input material: naive T cells sorted from blood. The genes are TRBV20-1 and TRBJ2-3; TRBD2 matches at 11 bases. This clonotype originated in a man aged 45-65 years in good health. The CDR3 region is CSARGLAGRHADTQYF. The CDR3 DNA reads TGCAGTGCTAGAGGACTAGCGGGGCGGCACGCAGATACGCAGTATTTT.